One sample yielded the 9 T cell receptor beta chains listed below, sequenced in a study of blood T cell repertoires in COVID-19. Profiled with immunoSEQ multiplex PCR; TCRdb holds only in-frame clones, not every one. The sample contains over 250,000 clones, approximately 92% of which appear only once. Sequencing was done on a sample of PBMCs or T cells enriched from blood (not recorded which). The receptors derive from a woman aged 25 to 39 who had recovered from COVID-19.

The genes are TRBV27 and TRBJ1-2; no firm D call. The germline gives CDR1 MNHEY, CDR2 SMNVEV (reference sequence). Trimming stripped 3 bases from V and 8 bases from J, with 16 bases between. There are 14 residues in the CDR3. This CDR3 reads CASSLRKGGGGYTF. CDR3 sequence (DNA): TGTGCCAGCAGTTTGCGAAAGGGTGGAGGAGGCTACACCTTC.

The chain couples TRBV18 to TRBJ1-1; D possibly corresponds to TRBD1 (6 bases). V was trimmed by 2 bases and J by 4 bases, leaving 17 bases between them. Germline V lookup: CDR1 KGHSH, CDR2 LQKENI. The CDR3 has 16 amino acids. CDR3 in DNA: TGTGCCAGCTCACCAGTTTCAACAGGGCAGGGCACTGAAGCTTTCTTT. Translated: CASSPVSTGQGTEAFF.

The rearrangement uses TRBV28 and TRBJ1-6, with TRBD1 matching 10 bases. The germline V gene encodes CDR1 MDHEN and CDR2 SYDVKM. The CDR3 loop spans 15 amino acids. After removal of 7 bases from V and 7 bases from J, the junction contained 7 bases not matched to a gene. The CDR3 sequence: CASIEGTGDNSPLHF. CDR3 DNA: TGTGCCAGCATAGAAGGGACAGGGGACAATTCACCCCTCCACTTT.

The chain recombines TRBV2 with TRBJ1-6, with 8 bases lining up with TRBD1. The CDR3 loop spans 18 amino acids. Trimming cost V 7 bases and J 10 bases; bases outside gene matches: 21. Germline V gene data show CDR1 as SNHLY and CDR2 as FYNNEI. This chain's CDR3 is CASTLDRGSTLLGSPLHF. CDR3 in DNA: TGTGCCAGCACCCTCGACAGGGGATCGACCCTCCTCGGGTCACCCCTCCACTTT.

V and J are TRBV15 and TRBJ1-2; D call uncertain. The CDR3 is made up of 17 amino acids. V was cut by 0 bases and J by 3 bases, with 17 bases left in between. From germline, CDR1 is LNHNV and CDR2 YYDKDF (reference sequence). CDR3 in DNA: TGTGCCACCAGCAGAGAAAGCACCGTGGGCGTAGACTATGGCTACACCTTC. This translates into CATSRESTVGVDYGYTF. The full variable domain, completed using reference TRBV15 and TRBJ1-2, is DAMVIQNPRYQVTQFGKPVTLSCSQTLNHNVMYWYQQKSSQAPKLLFHYYDKDFNNEADTPDNFQSRRPNTSFCFLDIRSPGLGDTAMYLCATSRESTVGVDYGYTFGSGTRLTVV.

CDR3 DNA sequence: TGTGCCAGCAGTCCCCTGACAGTAACCTACGAGCAGTACTTC. This encodes CASSPLTVTYEQYF. The rearrangement joins TRBV28 to TRBJ2-7; a possible D gene is TRBD1 (5 bases). V shed 5 bases and J shed 2 bases, with 13 bases lying between them. Germline loops: CDR1 MDHEN, CDR2 SYDVKM. CDR3 size: 14 residues. Full variable domain (outside the CDR3, taken from reference TRBV28 and TRBJ2-7): DVKVTQSSRYLVKRTGEKVFLECVQDMDHENMFWYRQDPGLGLRLIYFSYDVKMKEKGDIPEGYSVSREKKERFSLILESASTNQTSMYLCASSPLTVTYEQYFGPGTRLTVT.

The rearrangement joins TRBV5-1 to TRBJ1-6; 7 bases are shared with TRBD1. This CDR3 is 15 amino acids long. V gave up 0 bases and J gave up 7 bases; unmatched junction bases: 4. The germline V gene encodes CDR1 SGHRS and CDR2 YFSETQ. CDR3: CASSLAGTENSPLHF. In nucleotides, the CDR3 is TGCGCCAGCAGCTTGGCCGGGACAGAAAATTCACCCCTCCACTTT.

The chain carries TRBV28 and TRBJ2-1; no clear D. This CDR3 has 11 residues. V was pared by 10 bases and J by 9 bases, with 13 bases between. Germline V gives CDR1 MDHEN, CDR2 SYDVKM. The CDR3 protein is CATRVPSEQFF. The CDR3 bases are TGTGCCACCCGGGTGCCCTCTGAGCAGTTCTTC.

The V gene is TRBV19, the J gene TRBJ2-7, with 9 bases matching TRBD1. V trimming: 5 bases; J trimming: 5 bases; junction bases outside the gene matches: 7. Germline CDR1 and CDR2: LNHDA and SQIVND (reference sequence). The CDR3 consists of 14 residues. The CDR3 region has the DNA TGTGCCAGTAGTTGGACAGGGGACGTCCACGAGCAGTACTTC. This codes for CASSWTGDVHEQYF.